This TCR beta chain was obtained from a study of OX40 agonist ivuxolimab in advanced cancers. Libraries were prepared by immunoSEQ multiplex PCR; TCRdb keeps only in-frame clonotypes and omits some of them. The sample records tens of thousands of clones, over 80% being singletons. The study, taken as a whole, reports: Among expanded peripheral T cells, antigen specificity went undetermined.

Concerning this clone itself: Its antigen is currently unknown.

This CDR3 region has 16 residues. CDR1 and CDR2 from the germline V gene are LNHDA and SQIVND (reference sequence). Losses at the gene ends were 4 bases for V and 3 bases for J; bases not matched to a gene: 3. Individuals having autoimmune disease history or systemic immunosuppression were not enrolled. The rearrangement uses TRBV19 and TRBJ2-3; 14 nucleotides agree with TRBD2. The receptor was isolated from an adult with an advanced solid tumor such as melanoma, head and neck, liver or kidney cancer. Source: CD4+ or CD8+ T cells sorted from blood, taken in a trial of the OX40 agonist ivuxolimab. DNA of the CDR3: TGTGCCAGTAGTACCGGACTAGCGGGAGGTACAGATACGCAGTATTTT. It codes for CASSTGLAGGTDTQYF.